Listed below are T cell receptor beta chains from one sample, sequenced in a study of T-cell reconstitution after alpha-beta-depleted transplantation in children. TCRdb processed the PCR reads anew with MiXCR; each CDR3 protein has one entry. The top ten clones hold roughly 30% of a sample with around 960,000 distinct CDR3 sequences, around 30% of them seen once. The sample was PBMCs, mostly from graft donor cells, taken 360 days after TCRalphabeta/CD19-depleted stem cell transplant. The origin of the receptors is a boy under three years old who had a stem cell transplant for SCID, so the T cells may come from the graft donor. CDR3s include the opening cysteine and the closing phenylalanine or tryptophan. A D gene is named only where the DNA matches it firmly. Only some rows state a clone size, as once, few, many or a class for expanded clones.

V gene: TRBV10-3
clone size: .
D gene: .
J gene: TRBJ1-1
CDR3 DNA: TGTGCCTCGCGACGACAATCGATGAACACTGAAGCTTTCTTT
CDR3 protein: CASRRQSMNTEAFF

V gene: TRBV12-3/TRBV12-4
clone size: .
D gene: .
J gene: TRBJ1-5
CDR3 DNA: TGTGCCAGCAGCTTCCAACAATCCCAGCCCCAGCATTTT
CDR3 protein: CASSFQQSQPQHF

V gene: TRBV2
clone size: .
D gene: .
J gene: TRBJ2-7
CDR3 DNA: TGTGCCAGCTTAGGCATTTACGAGCAGTACTTC
CDR3 protein: CASLGIYEQYF

V gene: TRBV27
clone size: .
D gene: TRBD2
J gene: TRBJ2-1
CDR3 DNA: TGTGCCAGCAGCTTCCCGGGGGGGGAGCAGTTCTTC
CDR3 protein: CASSFPGGEQFF

V gene: TRBV12-3/TRBV12-4
clone size: .
D gene: TRBD1
J gene: TRBJ1-2
CDR3 DNA: TGTGCCAGCAGTTACAGGGGGCGAGGGGGCTACACCTTC
CDR3 protein: CASSYRGRGGYTF

V gene: TRBV15
clone size: many
D gene: TRBD1
J gene: TRBJ2-1
CDR3 DNA: TGTGCCACCAGCAGAGGAGGGAGACAGGGCTATGAGCAGTTCTTC
CDR3 protein: CATSRGGRQGYEQFF

V gene: TRBV5-1
clone size: few
D gene: .
J gene: TRBJ2-1
CDR3 DNA: TGCGCCAGCAGCTTGGGCATGTACAATGAGCAGTTCTTC
CDR3 protein: CASSLGMYNEQFF

V gene: TRBV12-3/TRBV12-4
clone size: few
D gene: .
J gene: TRBJ1-1
CDR3 DNA: TGTGCCAGCAGTTTATGGAGGGATGCTGAAGCTTTCTTT
CDR3 protein: CASSLWRDAEAFF

V gene: TRBV6-5
clone size: .
D gene: .
J gene: TRBJ1-3
CDR3 DNA: TGTGCCAGCAGTTACTACGGCCACTCTGGAAACACCATATATTTT
CDR3 protein: CASSYYGHSGNTIYF

V gene: TRBV2
clone size: .
D gene: .
J gene: TRBJ1-6
CDR3 DNA: TGTGCCAGCAGTGGGGTCGGGGGATCCTATAATTCACCCCTCCACTTT
CDR3 protein: CASSGVGGSYNSPLHF

V gene: TRBV4-1
clone size: few
D gene: .
J gene: TRBJ2-7
CDR3 DNA: TGCGCCAGCAGCCAGGACGGGATCTTCTACGAGCAGTACTTC
CDR3 protein: CASSQDGIFYEQYF

V gene: TRBV18
clone size: .
D gene: .
J gene: TRBJ2-7
CDR3 DNA: TGTGCCAGCTCACCAGCACGGGTCGCTGGCTACGAGCAGTACTTC
CDR3 protein: CASSPARVAGYEQYF

V gene: TRBV20-1
clone size: few
D gene: .
J gene: TRBJ2-5
CDR3 DNA: TGCAGTGCTAGAGATCTCAGGGCAGGGCAGCAGACCCAGTACTTC
CDR3 protein: CSARDLRAGQQTQYF

V gene: TRBV5-1
clone size: few
D gene: .
J gene: TRBJ2-5
CDR3 DNA: TGCGCCAGCAGCTTGTCATCCCAACCGGAGACCCAGTACTTC
CDR3 protein: CASSLSSQPETQYF

V gene: TRBV2
clone size: many
D gene: .
J gene: TRBJ2-1
CDR3 DNA: TGTGCCAGCAGCGTAATGTACAGGGAAAATGAGCAGTTCTTC
CDR3 protein: CASSVMYRENEQFF

V gene: TRBV3-1
clone size: once
D gene: TRBD2
J gene: TRBJ2-3
CDR3 DNA: TGTGCCACCAGCCAAGGCGGGGGGCGCACAGATACGCAGTATTTT
CDR3 protein: CATSQGGGRTDTQYF

V gene: TRBV20-1
clone size: few
D gene: .
J gene: TRBJ2-3
CDR3 DNA: TGCAGTGCTGAACAGACAGCGCGCACAGATACGCAGTATTTT
CDR3 protein: CSAEQTARTDTQYF

V gene: TRBV7-9
clone size: .
D gene: .
J gene: TRBJ2-7
CDR3 DNA: TGTGCCAGCAGTTCCCCGGAAACAGGCTCCTACGAGCAGTACTTC
CDR3 protein: CASSSPETGSYEQYF

V gene: TRBV5-1
clone size: few
D gene: .
J gene: TRBJ1-1
CDR3 DNA: TGCGCCAGCACAAGGGACACCCCATTTTCTACAGCTTTCTTT
CDR3 protein: CASTRDTPFSTAFF

V gene: TRBV20-1
clone size: few
D gene: .
J gene: TRBJ2-4
CDR3 DNA: TGCAGTGCTAGTCCAGGCAATTGGATTCAGTACTTC
CDR3 protein: CSASPGNWIQYF

V gene: TRBV6-5
clone size: .
D gene: .
J gene: TRBJ1-4
CDR3 DNA: TGTGCCAGCAGTTACGGCGGGGGCAAGGGTGAAAAACTGTTTTTT
CDR3 protein: CASSYGGGKGEKLFF

V gene: TRBV20-1
clone size: .
D gene: .
J gene: TRBJ2-1
CDR3 DNA: TGCAGTGCTAGAGTCGGGGGCGGGATCCAGAATGAGCAGTTCTTC
CDR3 protein: CSARVGGGIQNEQFF

V gene: TRBV5-1
clone size: few
D gene: .
J gene: TRBJ2-5
CDR3 DNA: TGCGCCAGCAATGGGTTCGGGGACCCACAAGAGACCCAGTACTTC
CDR3 protein: CASNGFGDPQETQYF

V gene: TRBV10-3
clone size: few
D gene: TRBD1
J gene: TRBJ2-2
CDR3 DNA: TGTGCCATCAGTGCGAAGACAGGGGGCGTCTCCGGGGAGCTGTTTTTT
CDR3 protein: CAISAKTGGVSGELFF

V gene: TRBV2
clone size: .
D gene: TRBD2
J gene: TRBJ2-1
CDR3 DNA: TGTGCCAGCATGAGCGGGGGCCTTCGAAACAATGAGCAGTTCTTC
CDR3 protein: CASMSGGLRNNEQFF

V gene: TRBV6-5
clone size: .
D gene: TRBD1
J gene: TRBJ2-7
CDR3 DNA: TGTGCCAGCAGTTACTCGAGGGACAGCGAGCAGTACTTC
CDR3 protein: CASSYSRDSEQYF

V gene: TRBV6-2/TRBV6-3
clone size: few
D gene: TRBD2
J gene: TRBJ2-7
CDR3 DNA: TGTGCCAGCAGTTACTCGGGAGGGGACGTTTACGAGCAGTACTTC
CDR3 protein: CASSYSGGDVYEQYF

V gene: TRBV6-2/TRBV6-3
clone size: .
D gene: TRBD1
J gene: TRBJ2-1
CDR3 DNA: TGTGCCAGCAGTTACTCCCGGGACAGCTCCTACAATGAGCAGTTCTTC
CDR3 protein: CASSYSRDSSYNEQFF

V gene: TRBV5-1
clone size: .
D gene: TRBD2
J gene: TRBJ2-1
CDR3 DNA: TGCGCCAGCAGCTTGGCCGAAGCGGGGGAAATGAATGAGCAGTTCTTC
CDR3 protein: CASSLAEAGEMNEQFF

V gene: TRBV27
clone size: .
D gene: .
J gene: TRBJ2-3
CDR3 DNA: TGTGCCAGCAGTTCGGCTCTCACCACAGATACGCAGTATTTT
CDR3 protein: CASSSALTTDTQYF

V gene: TRBV20-1
clone size: few
D gene: .
J gene: TRBJ2-1
CDR3 DNA: TGCAGTGCTAGAATAGTGGACAATGAGCAGTTCTTC
CDR3 protein: CSARIVDNEQFF

V gene: TRBV5-1
clone size: few
D gene: .
J gene: TRBJ2-7
CDR3 DNA: TGCGCCAGCAGCTTCGCAGGGGTTCGCTACGAGCAGTACTTC
CDR3 protein: CASSFAGVRYEQYF

V gene: TRBV4-3
clone size: many
D gene: .
J gene: TRBJ2-3
CDR3 DNA: TGCGCCAGCAGCCAAGCATTTGATACGGGGGCGCAGTATTTT
CDR3 protein: CASSQAFDTGAQYF

V gene: TRBV20-1
clone size: .
D gene: TRBD2
J gene: TRBJ2-3
CDR3 DNA: TGCAGTGCTAGAGTCTTGAGCGGGGCTAATACGCAGTATTTT
CDR3 protein: CSARVLSGANTQYF

V gene: TRBV4-2
clone size: few
D gene: .
J gene: TRBJ2-3
CDR3 DNA: TGTGCCAGCAGCCTAATGCCCGGGGGTACGCAGTATTTT
CDR3 protein: CASSLMPGGTQYF

V gene: TRBV4-2
clone size: few
D gene: .
J gene: TRBJ2-7
CDR3 DNA: TGTGCCAGCAGCCAGAACAGGGCCTACGAGCAGTACTTC
CDR3 protein: CASSQNRAYEQYF